This paragraph reports one T cell receptor (beta chain). As yet, its antigen is unknown. This record comes from a study of a mutant IDH1 vaccine in newly diagnosed glioma. TCRdb keeps only in-frame clones here, not all; method: immunoSEQ multiplex PCR. The repertoire holds some 21,000 clones, with approximately 81% as singletons. The time point is: week 47, end of study. The study gave 300 ug of mutant IDH1 20-mer peptide per vaccine dose, with topical imiquimod. V dropped 8 bases and J dropped 0 bases, with 8 bases sitting between them. The germline V gene has CDR1 LNHDA and CDR2 SQIVND (reference sequence). This CDR3 spans 13 amino acids.

This receptor was identified in a man between 40 and 49 years old with glioma. The sequencing used PBMCs, collected from a glioma patient whose treatment included an IDH1 peptide vaccine. The chain couples TRBV19 to TRBJ1-5; D is unclear. The CDR3 sequence is CASADSSNQPQHF. CDR3 DNA sequence: TGTGCCAGTGCCGACTCTAGCAATCAGCCCCAGCATTTT.